This T cell receptor (beta chain) was recovered during a study of T cells in women clearing cervical HPV infection. Prevalent HPV16 infections were excluded; only incident single HPV16 infections included. Turning to this clone: The read stops 3 residues short of the end of the CDR3; the missing end is completed from the germline J gene.

The germline gives CDR1 SNHLY, CDR2 FYNNEI. The junction had 2 bases not matched to a gene; V was cut back by 2 bases and J by 0 bases. The CDR3 covers 15 residues. The assay was immunoSEQ multiplex PCR, and TCRdb's table has in-frame clones only and misses some. This specimen shows more than 20,000 clones; the ten leading clones hold around 3%. The chain employs TRBV2 and TRBJ2-3, with TRBD2 matching over 7 bases. The sequencing sample was made of blood buffy coat. This TCR came from a woman aged 18 to 75 with a cervical HPV16 infection that either progressed to CIN3+ or cleared (not recorded which). Here the CDR3 reads CASSELAASTDTQYF. The covered CDR3 bases are TGTGCCAGCAGTGAACTAGCGGCTAGCACAGATACG.